A selection of T cell receptor beta chains follows, all from one sample in a study of early T cells in non-severe SARS-CoV-2 infection. TCRdb redid the calling of the 5' RACE reads with MiXCR, one entry per CDR3 protein. In the table there are approximately 69,000 distinct CDR3 sequences, 12% of which are singletons. The specimen comprised whole blood, sampled at baseline. Receptor source: an adult who was a healthcare worker with PCR-confirmed SARS-CoV-2 infection or an uninfected control (not recorded which). Each CDR3 is given with its conserved first and last residue. The order of the fields is clone size, J gene, D gene, V gene, CDR3 DNA, CDR3 protein. A D gene is named only where the DNA matches it firmly. A row's size may be missing; if present it is once, few, many or a size class.

>NA|TRBJ2-2|NA|TRBV9
TGTGCCAGCAGCGTAGGAAACGGGGCGATCACCGGGGAGCTGTTTTTT
CASSVGNGAITGELFF
>many|TRBJ1-1|NA|TRBV7-2
TGTGCCAGCAGCTCCCGTCTGGCCCTTGAAGCTTTCTTT
CASSSRLALEAFF
>medium-sized|TRBJ2-4|NA|TRBV13
TGTGCCAGCAGCTTAGGCTCCGGAGGAGTAGCCAAAAACATTCAGTACTTC
CASSLGSGGVAKNIQYF
>NA|TRBJ2-7|TRBD1|TRBV18
TGTGCCAGCTCACCACCGGGACAGGACTACGAGCAGTACTTC
CASSPPGQDYEQYF
>NA|TRBJ2-1|NA|TRBV4-1
TGCGCCAGCAGCCAAGAAGGAGCCGGGTACAATGAGCAGTTCTTC
CASSQEGAGYNEQFF
>few|TRBJ2-2|NA|TRBV18
TGTGCCAGCTCACCTCCTAGTAGGTCCGGGGAGCTGTTTTTT
CASSPPSRSGELFF
>few|TRBJ2-3|NA|TRBV28
TGTGCCAGCAGCCTACGGAGCCCAGATACGCAGTATTTT
CASSLRSPDTQYF
>NA|TRBJ1-5|NA|TRBV18
TGTGCCAGCTCACCCCCCCCAGGGGTCAATCAGCCCCAGCATTTT
CASSPPPGVNQPQHF
>few|TRBJ1-4|TRBD1|TRBV19
TGTGCCGCCAACAGGGGGCATAATGAAAAACTGTTTTTT
CAANRGHNEKLFF
>few|TRBJ1-1|NA|TRBV7-2
TGTGCCAGCAGCACCACTAGGGACACTGAAGCTTTCTTT
CASSTTRDTEAFF
>few|TRBJ2-2|NA|TRBV5-6
TGTGCCAGCAGCTTATCGGGGTTTCCCGGGGAGCTGTTTTTT
CASSLSGFPGELFF
>few|TRBJ2-2|NA|TRBV5-1
TGCGCCAGCAGCCCAAGGGGCGGCCCTTCGGGGGAGCTGTTTTTT
CASSPRGGPSGELFF
>many|TRBJ2-7|NA|TRBV20-1
TGCAGTGCTGGGACCAACTACGAGCAGTACTTC
CSAGTNYEQYF
>few|TRBJ2-1|NA|TRBV6-2/TRBV6-3
TGTGCCAGCAGTTACTCGAGTGCAATTTTCCACAATGAGCAGTTCTTC
CASSYSSAIFHNEQFF
>NA|TRBJ1-3|TRBD1|TRBV6-5
TGTGCCAGCAGTCGTGCTCGGGACAGCCTTGGAAACACCATATATTTT
CASSRARDSLGNTIYF
>many|TRBJ2-7|NA|TRBV27
TGTGCCAGCAGTAATAATACCCAATCAGGGTGGGAGCAGTACTTC
CASSNNTQSGWEQYF
>few|TRBJ2-3|NA|TRBV29-1
TGCAGCGGGAGCAGGGCGGCAGATACGCAGTATTTT
CSGSRAADTQYF
>many|TRBJ2-7|TRBD1|TRBV25-1
TGTGCCAGCAGTGACGGGGACAGATGGGAGCAGTACTTC
CASSDGDRWEQYF